One sample yielded the 5 T cell receptor beta chains listed below, sequenced in a study of T-cell reconstitution after alpha-beta-depleted transplantation in children. Unique molecular identifiers were incorporated when the TCRbeta library was constructed. TCRdb reprocessed the PCR reads with MiXCR, giving one entry per CDR3 protein. The sample consists of 600,000 to 800,000 distinct CDR3 sequences, 10% to 15% of them appearing once. The material sequenced was PBMCs, taken before TCRalphabeta/CD19-depleted stem cell transplant. The receptor set was obtained from a girl aged 2 to 10 with congenital amegakaryocytic thrombocytopenia, due to receive a stem cell transplant.

The chain joins TRBV28 to TRBJ2-2; D not resolved. The CDR3 is 14 residues long. CDR1 and CDR2 from the germline V gene are MDHEN and SYDVKM. V was trimmed by 2 bases and J by 4 bases, leaving 8 bases between them. CDR3 loop: CASSLRLSTGELFF. The DNA of the CDR3 is TGTGCCAGCAGTTTACGGCTTAGCACCGGGGAGCTGTTTTTT.

The CDR3 sequence: CATSDPGDNQETQYF. CDR3 nucleotides: TGTGCCACCAGTGACCCAGGGGACAACCAAGAGACCCAGTACTTC. The chain has TRBV24-1 and TRBJ2-5; perhaps TRBD1 as D (6 bases). V was clipped by 4 bases and J by 0 bases, with 11 bases between them. Germline V CDR1 and CDR2: KGHDR, SFDVKD. CDR3 size: 15 residues.

The V gene is TRBV10-3, the J gene TRBJ2-7; either TRBD1 or TRBD2 may supply D (6 bases each). V lost 0 bases and J 3 bases, leaving 15 bases between the germline ends. CDR1 and CDR2 (germline): ENHRY, SYGVKD. There are 16 residues in the CDR3. The CDR3 region has the DNA TGTGCCATCAGTGAGTCGTCGGGGGCCCGGAGCTACGAGCAGTACTTC. Translated, it gives CAISESSGARSYEQYF.

This clonotype was recorded at least ten times. The rearrangement links TRBV4-1 to TRBJ1-6; weak D call: TRBD1 (6 bases). There are 13 residues in the CDR3. The V and J ends lost 0 bases and 15 bases respectively, with 12 bases between them. The germline V gene encodes CDR1 MGHRA and CDR2 YSYEKL. CDR3 DNA: TGCGCCAGCAGCCAAGAACAGGGCCGAGACCTCCACTTT. Translation gives CASSQEQGRDLHF.

This clonotype was observed at least ten times. J is TRBJ2-1 and V is TRBV12-3 or TRBV12-4; 8 positions agree with TRBD1. The trim removed 5 bases at V and 3 bases at J, leaving 3 bases unmatched. CDR3 size: 14 residues. CDR3 nucleotides: TGTGCCAGCAGTCCAGGGGGCTACTACAATGAGCAGTTCTTC. Its translation is CASSPGGYYNEQFF.